Detailed here is one T cell receptor (beta chain). Generated by immunoSEQ multiplex PCR, the TCRdb table keeps only in-frame clones and is missing some. The repertoire holds tens of thousands of clones, with roughly 92% as singletons. The data belong to a study of T cell changes during pregnancy in multiple sclerosis. Between the trimmed V and J ends, which lost 4 bases and 0 bases, there was a span of 12 bases. CDR3 size: 15 residues. Germline assignment: CDR1 SGHDN and CDR2 FVKESK. The source material was CD8+ T cells from peripheral blood mononuclear cells, sampled in the second trimester of pregnancy. The V call is TRBV14, the J call TRBJ1-1; no clear D gene. This clonotype was sampled from a female donor with multiple sclerosis, enrolled in a pregnancy study. CDR3 bases: TGTGCCAGCAGCCTGAACCGGGTCATGAACACTGAAGCTTTCTTT. This translates into CASSLNRVMNTEAFF.